The entry that follows covers one TCR beta chain sequence. Its antigen remains unidentified. The sample belongs to a study of monozygotic twins with inflammatory bowel disease. Overall study findings and caveats: Healthy twins showed more clonotype sharing with others than IBD patients, especially patients with disease activity.

The CDR3 is made up of 15 amino acids. Germline assignment: CDR1 LGHDT and CDR2 YNNKEL (reference sequence). TCRdb reprocessed the 5' RACE reads, keeping one entry per CDR3 protein, no DNA. This sample's table reports some 160,000 distinct CDR3 sequences. Sequenced sample: blood. The chain carries TRBV3-1 and TRBJ2-7; the D call of TRBD2 rests on TCRdb alone, since no DNA is present to check it. This receptor was obtained from a human donor with ulcerative colitis or Crohn's disease, or a healthy co-twin of an affected twin (not recorded which). CDR3 region: CASSQDSGLTVKQYF.